One sample yielded the 3 T cell receptor beta chains listed below, sequenced in a study of shared clonotypes between healthy human individuals. Some clones are missing from TCRdb's copy, which holds only in-frame ones; the method was immunoSEQ multiplex PCR. The sample carries 1,500,000 or so clones, about 96% recorded once. The specimen was naive CD4+ T cells sorted from blood. Subset defined: CD45RA+ positively selected. Every receptor here comes from a man aged 25-40 years in good health.

The CDR3 sequence: CASSLVRGLYGYTF. The CDR3 DNA sequence: TGTGCCAGCAGTTTGGTCAGGGGGCTCTATGGCTACACCTTC. The chain is built from TRBV27 and TRBJ1-2; TRBD1 aligns across 8 bases. The CDR3 has 14 amino acids. Germline loops: CDR1 MNHEY, CDR2 SMNVEV (reference sequence). V shed 3 bases and J 4 bases; nucleotides not matched to a gene: 4.

On this clone itself: Sequence at one end of the junction differs from germline and may be a read error. The CDR3 loop is CASSLVLEQGAYAQYF. The CDR3 nucleotides are TGTGCCAGCAGCTTGGTTTTGGAACAGGGGGCTTACGCGCAGTACTTC. This rearrangement joins TRBV5-6 to TRBJ2-7, with TRBD1 matching 9 bases. Per the germline V gene, CDR1 is SGHDT and CDR2 is YYEEEE. This CDR3 contains 16 residues.

This chain uses TRBV2 with TRBJ2-3; the D call may be TRBD1 or TRBD2 (5 bases each). CDR1 and CDR2 (germline): SNHLY, FYNNEI. The CDR3 extends over 15 amino acids. V lost 3 bases and J lost 1, with 11 bases in between. In nucleotides, the CDR3 is TGTGCCAGCAGTGATCGAGGGGTGGGCACAGATACGCAGTATTTT. Its protein is CASSDRGVGTDTQYF.